This TCR beta chain is drawn from a study of OX40 agonist ivuxolimab in advanced cancers. Data came from immunoSEQ multiplex PCR; TCRdb stores just in-frame clones and leaves some out. The sample includes roughly 75,000 clones, around four fifths of them seen just once. This CDR3 is built from 20 residues. Germline loops: CDR1 MNHNS, CDR2 SASEGT. The junction had 18 bases not matched to a gene; V was cut back by 0 bases and J by 4 bases. The material sequenced was CD4+ or CD8+ T cells sorted from blood, taken in a trial of the OX40 agonist ivuxolimab. The rearrangement uses TRBV6-1 and TRBJ1-2, with TRBD1 matching 9 bases. The origin of this receptor is an adult with an advanced solid tumor such as melanoma, head and neck, liver or kidney cancer. In DNA form, the CDR3 reads TGTGCCAGCAGTGAAGCAATACCGTGGGCGGGACAGGGATTTGGCTATGGCTACACCTTC. Encoded protein: CASSEAIPWAGQGFGYGYTF.